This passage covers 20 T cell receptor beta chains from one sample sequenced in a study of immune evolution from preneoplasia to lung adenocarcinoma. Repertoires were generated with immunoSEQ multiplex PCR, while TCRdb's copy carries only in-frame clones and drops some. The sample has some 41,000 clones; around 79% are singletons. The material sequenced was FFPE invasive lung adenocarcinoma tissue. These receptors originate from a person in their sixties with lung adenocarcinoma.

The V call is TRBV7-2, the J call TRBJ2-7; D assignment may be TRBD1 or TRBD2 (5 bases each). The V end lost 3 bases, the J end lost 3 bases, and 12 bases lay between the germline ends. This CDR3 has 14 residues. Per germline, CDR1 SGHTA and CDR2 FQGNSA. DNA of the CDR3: TGTGCCAGCAGCTTTGGGGGAGCCATCTACGAGCAGTACTTC. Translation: CASSFGGAIYEQYF.

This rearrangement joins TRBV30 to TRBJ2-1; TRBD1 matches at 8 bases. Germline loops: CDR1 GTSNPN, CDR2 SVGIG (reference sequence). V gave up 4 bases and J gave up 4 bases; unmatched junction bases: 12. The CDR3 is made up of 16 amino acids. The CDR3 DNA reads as TGTGCCTGGACCCCACTAGGGCAGGGGGCTTACAATGAGCAGTTCTTC. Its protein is CAWTPLGQGAYNEQFF. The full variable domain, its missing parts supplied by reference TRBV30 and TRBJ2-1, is SQTIHQWPATLVQPVGSPLSLECTVEGTSNPNLYWYRQAAGRGLQLLFYSVGIGQISSEVPQNLSASRPQDRQFILSSKKLLLSDSGFYLCAWTPLGQGAYNEQFFGPGTRLTVL.

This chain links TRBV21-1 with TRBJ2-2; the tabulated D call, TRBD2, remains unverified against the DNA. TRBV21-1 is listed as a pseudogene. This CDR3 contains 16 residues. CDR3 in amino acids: CASSKVVEAPTGELFF. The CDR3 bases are TGTGCCAGCAGCAAAGTGGTCGAGGCACCCACCGGGGAGCTGTTTTTT.

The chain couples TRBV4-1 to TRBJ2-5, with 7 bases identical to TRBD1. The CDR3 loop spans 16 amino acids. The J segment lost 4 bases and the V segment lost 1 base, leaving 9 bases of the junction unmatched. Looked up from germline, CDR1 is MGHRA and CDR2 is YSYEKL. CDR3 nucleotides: TGCGCCAGCAGCCAAGGTCCAGGGGGATCGGGAGAGACCCAGTACTTC. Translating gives CASSQGPGGSGETQYF.

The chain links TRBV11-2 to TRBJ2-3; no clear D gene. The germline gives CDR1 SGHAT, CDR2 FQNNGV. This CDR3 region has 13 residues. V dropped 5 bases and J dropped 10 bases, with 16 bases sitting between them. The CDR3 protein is CASSVNGRAAQYF. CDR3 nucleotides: TGTGCCAGCAGCGTAAACGGCCGGGCAGCGCAGTATTTT.

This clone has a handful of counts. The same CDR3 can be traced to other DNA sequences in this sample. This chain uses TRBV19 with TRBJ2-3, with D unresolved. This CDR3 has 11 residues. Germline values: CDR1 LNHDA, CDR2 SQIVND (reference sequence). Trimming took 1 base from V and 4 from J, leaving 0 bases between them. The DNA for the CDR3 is TGTGCCAGTAGTATAGCAGATACGCAGTATTTT. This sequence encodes CASSIADTQYF. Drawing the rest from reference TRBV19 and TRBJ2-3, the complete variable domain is DGGITQSPKYLFRKEGQNVTLSCEQNLNHDAMYWYRQDPGQGLRLIYYSQIVNDFQKGDIAEGYSVSREKKESFPLTVTSAQKNPTAFYLCASSIADTQYFGPGTRLTVL.

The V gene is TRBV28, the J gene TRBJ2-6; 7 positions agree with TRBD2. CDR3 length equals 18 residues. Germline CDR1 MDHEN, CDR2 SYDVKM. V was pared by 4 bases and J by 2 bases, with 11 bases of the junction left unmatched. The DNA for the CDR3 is TGTGCCAGCAGTTCCCGGGAGGCCGGGGGAGCTGGGGCCAACGTCCTGACTTTC. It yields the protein CASSSREAGGAGANVLTF.

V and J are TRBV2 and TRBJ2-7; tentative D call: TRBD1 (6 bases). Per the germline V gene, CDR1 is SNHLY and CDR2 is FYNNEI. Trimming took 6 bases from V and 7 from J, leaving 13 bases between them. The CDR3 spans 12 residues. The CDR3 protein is CASSPGVREQYF. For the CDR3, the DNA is TGTGCCAGCAGCCCAGGGGTGAGGGAGCAGTACTTC.

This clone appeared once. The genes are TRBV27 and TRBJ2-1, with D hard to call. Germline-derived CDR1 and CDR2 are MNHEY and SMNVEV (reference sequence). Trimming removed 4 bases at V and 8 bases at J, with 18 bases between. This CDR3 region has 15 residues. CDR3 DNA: TGTGCCAGCAGTTCTCTCGAAGGTGGGCGTCATGAGCAGTTCTTC. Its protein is CASSSLEGGRHEQFF.

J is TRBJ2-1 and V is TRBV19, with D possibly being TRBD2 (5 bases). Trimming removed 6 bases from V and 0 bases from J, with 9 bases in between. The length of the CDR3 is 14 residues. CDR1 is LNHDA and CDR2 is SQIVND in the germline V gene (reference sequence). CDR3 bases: TGTGCCAGTAGAGGTGGGAGCTCCTACAATGAGCAGTTCTTC. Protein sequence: CASRGGSSYNEQFF.

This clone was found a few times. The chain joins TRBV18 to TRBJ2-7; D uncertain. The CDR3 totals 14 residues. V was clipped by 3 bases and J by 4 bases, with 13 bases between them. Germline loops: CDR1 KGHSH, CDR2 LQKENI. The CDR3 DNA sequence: TGTGCCAGCTCACCTACCACTGGGGAATACGAGCAGTACTTC. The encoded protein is CASSPTTGEYEQYF.

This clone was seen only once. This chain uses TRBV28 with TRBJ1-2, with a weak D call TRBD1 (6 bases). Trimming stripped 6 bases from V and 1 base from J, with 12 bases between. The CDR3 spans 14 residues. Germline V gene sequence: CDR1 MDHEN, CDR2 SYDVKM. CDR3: CASSRTAINYGYTF. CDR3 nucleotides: TGTGCCAGCAGCCGGACAGCTATTAACTATGGCTACACCTTC.

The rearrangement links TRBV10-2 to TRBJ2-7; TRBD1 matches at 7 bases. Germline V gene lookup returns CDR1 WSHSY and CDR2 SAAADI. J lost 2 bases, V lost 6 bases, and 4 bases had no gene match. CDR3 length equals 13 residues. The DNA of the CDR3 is TGCGCCAGCAGCGGGACAGAACCCTACGAGCAGTACTTC. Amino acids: CASSGTEPYEQYF.

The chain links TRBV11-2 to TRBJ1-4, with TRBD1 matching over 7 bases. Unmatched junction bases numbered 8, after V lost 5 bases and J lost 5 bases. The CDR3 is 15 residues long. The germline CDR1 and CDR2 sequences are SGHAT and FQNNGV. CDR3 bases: TGTGCCAGCAGCCCGGTAGGGGGCCTCAATGAAAAACTGTTTTTT. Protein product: CASSPVGGLNEKLFF. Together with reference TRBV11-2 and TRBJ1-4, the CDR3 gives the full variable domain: EAGVAQSPRYKIIEKRQSVAFWCNPISGHATLYWYQQILGQGPKLLIQFQNNGVVDDSQLPKDRFSAERLKGVDSTLKIQPAKLEDSAVYLCASSPVGGLNEKLFFGSGTQLSVL.

In nucleotides, the CDR3 is TGTGCCACTACTCGCTACAATGAGCAGTTCTTC. The encoded protein is CATTRYNEQFF. This chain connects TRBV19 to TRBJ2-1; no firm D call. V gave up 10 bases and J gave up 3 bases, with 7 bases separating them. The germline CDR1 and CDR2 sequences are LNHDA and SQIVND (reference sequence). The CDR3 length is 11 residues.

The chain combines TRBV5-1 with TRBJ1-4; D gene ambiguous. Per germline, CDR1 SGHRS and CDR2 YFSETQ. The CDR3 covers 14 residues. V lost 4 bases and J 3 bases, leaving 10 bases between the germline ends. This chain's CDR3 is CASSALASNEKLFF. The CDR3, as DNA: TGCGCCAGCAGCGCCCTTGCCTCTAATGAAAAACTGTTTTTT. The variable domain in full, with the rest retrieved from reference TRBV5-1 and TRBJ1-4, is KAGVTQTPRYLIKTRGQQVTLSCSPISGHRSVSWYQQTPGQGLQFLFEYFSETQRNKGNFPGRFSGRQFSNSRSEMNVSTLELGDSALYLCASSALASNEKLFFGSGTQLSVL.

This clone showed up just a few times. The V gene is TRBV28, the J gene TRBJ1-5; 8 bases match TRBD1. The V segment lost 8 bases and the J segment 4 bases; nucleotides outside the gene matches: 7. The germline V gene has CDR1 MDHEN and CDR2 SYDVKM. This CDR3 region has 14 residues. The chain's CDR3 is CASRGGQVNQPQHF. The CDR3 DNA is TGTGCCAGCCGGGGGGGACAGGTGAATCAGCCCCAGCATTTT.

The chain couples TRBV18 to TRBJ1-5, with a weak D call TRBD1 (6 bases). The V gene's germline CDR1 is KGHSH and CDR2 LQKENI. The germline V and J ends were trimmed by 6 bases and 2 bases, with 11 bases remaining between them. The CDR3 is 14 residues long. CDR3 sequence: CASSGGPGNQPQHF. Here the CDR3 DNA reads TGTGCCAGCTCGGGGGGGCCCGGCAATCAGCCCCAGCATTTT.

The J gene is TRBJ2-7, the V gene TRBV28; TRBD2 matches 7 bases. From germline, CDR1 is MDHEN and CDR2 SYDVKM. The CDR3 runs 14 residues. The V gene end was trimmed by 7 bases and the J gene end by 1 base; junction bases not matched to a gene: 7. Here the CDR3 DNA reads TGTGCCAGCACCCGGGACTACCGTTCCTACGAGCAGTACTTC. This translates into CASTRDYRSYEQYF.

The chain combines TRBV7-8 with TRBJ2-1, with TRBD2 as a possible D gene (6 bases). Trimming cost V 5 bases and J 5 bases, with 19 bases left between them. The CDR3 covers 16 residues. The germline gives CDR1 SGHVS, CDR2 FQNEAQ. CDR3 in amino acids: CASSPGLGTPNNEQFF. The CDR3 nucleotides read TGTGCCAGCAGCCCGGGCTTGGGGACTCCCAACAATGAGCAGTTCTTC.